This record concerns one TCR beta chain sequence. The data originate from a study of monozygotic twins with inflammatory bowel disease. TCRdb reprocessed the 5' RACE reads and stores each CDR3 protein as one record, lacking DNA. The specimen's table records 150,000 to 200,000 distinct CDR3 sequences. The origin of this receptor is a human donor with ulcerative colitis or Crohn's disease, or a healthy co-twin of an affected twin (not recorded which). Specimen: blood.

CDR3 sequence reads: CASSNGLGPSTDTQYF. The chain has TRBV7-2 and TRBJ2-3; TCRdb names TRBD2, which stays unverified in the absence of DNA. The germline V gene encodes CDR1 SGHTA and CDR2 FQGNSA. The CDR3 consists of 16 residues.